The 18 T cell receptor beta chains below come from one sample, sequenced in a study of blood T cell repertoires in COVID-19. Produced via immunoSEQ multiplex PCR; TCRdb's table is partial and in-frame only. Of 100,000 to 150,000 clones in the sample, 60% to 75% were seen once. The specimen was peripheral blood. The receptor source for this set is a woman aged 65 to 85 with acute or convalescent COVID-19.

The chain links TRBV4-1 to TRBJ1-1; tentatively, D is TRBD1 (5 bases). CDR1 is MGHRA, CDR2 YSYEKL, per germline. The CDR3 extends over 16 amino acids. The V and J ends lost 1 base and 2 bases respectively, with 14 bases between them. The CDR3 DNA reads TGCGCCAGCAGCCAAGCTTTGGGGCAGGCAAACACTGAAGCTTTCTTT. This sequence encodes CASSQALGQANTEAFF.

This clone was seen a few times. V usage is TRBV7-2 and J usage is TRBJ1-3; weak D call: TRBD1 (6 bases). V was pared by 3 bases and J by 2 bases, with 14 bases between. Germline V gives CDR1 SGHTA, CDR2 FQGNSA. The CDR3 sequence is 16 residues long. The CDR3 sequence: CASSFPGQTPGNTIYF. The CDR3 nucleotides are TGTGCCAGCAGCTTCCCGGGACAAACCCCTGGAAACACCATATATTTT.

The CDR3 sequence: CASSPTRLAGSPEQYF. The CDR3 DNA follows: TGTGCCAGCAGCCCTACCCGACTAGCGGGGAGCCCCGAGCAGTACTTC. The chain has TRBV11-2 and TRBJ2-7; 11 nucleotides align to TRBD2. The V gene end was trimmed by 5 bases and the J gene end by 6 bases; junction bases not matched to a gene: 12. The CDR3 contains 16 residues. Germline assignment: CDR1 SGHAT and CDR2 FQNNGV.

The J gene is TRBJ2-5, the V gene TRBV2; 7 nucleotides align to TRBD1. V shed 7 bases and J 2 bases; nucleotides not matched to a gene: 4. The CDR3 contains 13 residues. The germline V gene has CDR1 SNHLY and CDR2 FYNNEI. The CDR3 is CASTPGQQETQYF. In DNA, the CDR3 is TGTGCCAGCACCCCGGGACAGCAAGAGACCCAGTACTTC.

As concerns this clone: The germline gene is not matched at one end of the junction; a read error may be the cause. This chain joins TRBV11-2 and TRBJ1-1; 7 nucleotides match TRBD1. This CDR3 spans 12 amino acids. Per germline, CDR1 SGHAT and CDR2 FQNNGV. CDR3 in amino acids: CASSLDLRGLEF. Written as DNA, the CDR3 is TGTGCCAGCAGCTTAGATCTAAGGGGGCTTGAATTC.

This clone turned up a few times. This chain joins TRBV5-1 and TRBJ1-4; a possible D gene is TRBD1 (6 bases). CDR1 is SGHRS, CDR2 YFSETQ, per germline. This CDR3 is built from 15 residues. Trimming removed 4 bases at V and 3 bases at J, with 13 bases between. DNA of the CDR3: TGCGCCAGCAGCCCCGAGGGGGACCCTAATGAAAAACTGTTTTTT. Translation: CASSPEGDPNEKLFF.

This sequence joins TRBV10-2 and TRBJ2-4, with 9 bases that match TRBD2. The V gene end was trimmed by 4 bases and the J gene end by 7 bases; junction bases not matched to a gene: 2. The CDR3 is 13 residues long. Germline V gives CDR1 WSHSY, CDR2 SAAADI. CDR3 in DNA: TGCGCCAGCAGTGGGAGCGGGGGGAACATTCAGTACTTC. Translated, it gives CASSGSGGNIQYF.

CDR3 loop: CASRGAYNSPLHF. The CDR3 bases are TGTGCCTCCCGCGGGGCCTATAATTCACCCCTCCACTTT. The V and J genes are TRBV30 and TRBJ1-6, with D unresolved. The CDR3 has 13 amino acids. The V end lost 7 bases, the J end lost 2 bases, and 9 bases lay between the germline ends. CDR1 GTSNPN and CDR2 SVGIG come from the germline V gene (reference sequence).

The table lists this clone with a few counts. J is TRBJ2-3 and V is TRBV27; D not certain. V lost 2 bases, J lost 5 bases, and 17 bases lay in between. The CDR3 is 16 amino acids. Per the germline V gene, CDR1 is MNHEY and CDR2 is SMNVEV (reference sequence). Here the CDR3 reads CASSLTGWSVRDTQYF. The CDR3 DNA is TGTGCCAGCAGTTTAACCGGGTGGTCGGTCCGAGATACGCAGTATTTT.

The chain is built from TRBV4-3 and TRBJ2-1; 9 bases are a match to TRBD2. The CDR3 has 16 residues. The J segment lost 9 bases and the V segment lost 0 bases, leaving 9 bases of the junction unmatched. CDR1 is LGHNA, CDR2 YSLEER, per germline. CDR3 sequence reads: CASSQDLASGEVEQFF. The DNA for the CDR3 is TGCGCCAGCAGCCAAGATTTGGCTAGCGGGGAGGTTGAGCAGTTCTTC.

The chain links TRBV6-5 to TRBJ2-1; TRBD2 matches at 9 bases. Germline values: CDR1 MNHEY, CDR2 SVGAGI. V lost 7 bases and J lost 7; bases outside the gene matches: 8. The CDR3 is 14 amino acids. DNA for the CDR3: TGTGCCAGCACCTCCGCTAGCGGGACAAATGAGCAGTTCTTC. Residues: CASTSASGTNEQFF.

CDR3 in DNA: TGTGCCAGCAGCTTAGGGGTGGCGGTGCGCTCAGTGAACACTGAAGCTTTCTTT. This codes for CASSLGVAVRSVNTEAFF. The V call is TRBV7-2, the J call TRBJ1-1; D ambiguous. The CDR3 length is 18 residues. The germline V and J ends were trimmed by 1 base and 0 bases, with 18 bases remaining between them. Per the germline V gene, CDR1 is SGHTA and CDR2 is FQGNSA.

This chain joins TRBV6-5 and TRBJ1-2; 9 bases align to TRBD1. This CDR3 is 14 amino acids long. The germline gives CDR1 MNHEY, CDR2 SVGAGI. The trim removed 6 bases at V and 4 bases at J, leaving 6 bases unmatched. The CDR3 coding sequence is TGTGCCAGCAGACAGCCGGGACAGGGCTATGGCTACACCTTC. Protein: CASRQPGQGYGYTF.

This clone was counted once. The rearrangement uses TRBV6-1 and TRBJ2-3; D call uncertain. The V gene's germline CDR1 is MNHNS and CDR2 SASEGT. CDR3 length: 16 residues. The V end lost 2 bases, the J end lost 0 bases, and 12 bases lay between the germline ends. Written as DNA, the CDR3 is TGTGCCAGCAGTGAAATACCAGGTCCTAGCACAGATACGCAGTATTTT. Its translation is CASSEIPGPSTDTQYF.

The sample holds one count of this clone. The chain has TRBV5-1 and TRBJ1-5, with D unresolved. Germline V gives CDR1 SGHRS, CDR2 YFSETQ. The length of the CDR3 is 13 residues. The V end was cut by 5 bases, the J end by 0 bases, with 6 bases between. The CDR3 region has the DNA TGCGCCAGCAGAAGAGATAGCAATCAGCCCCAGCATTTT. It codes for CASRRDSNQPQHF. The full variable domain, completed using reference TRBV5-1 and TRBJ1-5, is KAGVTQTPRYLIKTRGQQVTLSCSPISGHRSVSWYQQTPGQGLQFLFEYFSETQRNKGNFPGRFSGRQFSNSRSEMNVSTLELGDSALYLCASRRDSNQPQHFGDGTRLSIL.

The chain employs TRBV12-5 and TRBJ1-4, with TRBD1 matching 7 bases. V dropped 5 bases and J dropped 4; count of bases not matched to a gene: 13. Germline V gives CDR1 LGHNT, CDR2 FRNRAP. The CDR3 runs to 17 residues. The CDR3 region has the DNA TGTGCTAGTGGTCCTGCGACAGGGCCTATTCTTAATGAAAAACTGTTTTTT. It yields the protein CASGPATGPILNEKLFF.

The chain carries TRBV4-3 and TRBJ2-7, with TRBD2 as a possible D gene (6 bases). With 4 bases removed from V and 6 bases from J, the gap between germline ends came to 16 bases. The CDR3 has 14 amino acids. The germline gives CDR1 LGHNA, CDR2 YSLEER. This CDR3 reads CASSPSTSRREQYF. CDR3 bases: TGCGCCAGCAGCCCTTCCACTAGCCGACGCGAGCAGTACTTC.

CDR3 nucleotide sequence: TGTCCCCGCAGCCCGTACCTGTTTGCGGGGGGGGCGGGTACCGGGGAGCTGTTTTTT. Amino acids: CPRSPYLFAGGAGTGELFF. The chain uses TRBV5-4 and TRBJ2-2; 9 bases are shared with TRBD2. Germline V lookup: CDR1 SGHNT, CDR2 YYREEE (reference sequence). The CDR3 is made up of 19 amino acids.